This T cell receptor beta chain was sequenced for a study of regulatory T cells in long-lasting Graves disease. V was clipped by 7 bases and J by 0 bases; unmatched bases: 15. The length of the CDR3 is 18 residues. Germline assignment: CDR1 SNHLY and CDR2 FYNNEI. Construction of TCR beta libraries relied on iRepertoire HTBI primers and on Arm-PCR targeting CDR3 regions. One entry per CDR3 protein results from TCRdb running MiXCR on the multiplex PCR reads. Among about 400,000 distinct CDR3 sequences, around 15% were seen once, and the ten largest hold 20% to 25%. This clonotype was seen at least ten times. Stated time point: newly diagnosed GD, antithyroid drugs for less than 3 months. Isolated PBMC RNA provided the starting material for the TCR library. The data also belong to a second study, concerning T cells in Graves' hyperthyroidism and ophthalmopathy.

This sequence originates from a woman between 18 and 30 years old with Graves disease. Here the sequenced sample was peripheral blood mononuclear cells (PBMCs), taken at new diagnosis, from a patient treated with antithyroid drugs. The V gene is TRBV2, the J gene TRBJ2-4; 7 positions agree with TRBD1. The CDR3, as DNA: TGTGCCAGCATGGGAGTCATGACAGGGATGTTAGCCAAAAACATTCAGTACTTC. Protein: CASMGVMTGMLAKNIQYF.